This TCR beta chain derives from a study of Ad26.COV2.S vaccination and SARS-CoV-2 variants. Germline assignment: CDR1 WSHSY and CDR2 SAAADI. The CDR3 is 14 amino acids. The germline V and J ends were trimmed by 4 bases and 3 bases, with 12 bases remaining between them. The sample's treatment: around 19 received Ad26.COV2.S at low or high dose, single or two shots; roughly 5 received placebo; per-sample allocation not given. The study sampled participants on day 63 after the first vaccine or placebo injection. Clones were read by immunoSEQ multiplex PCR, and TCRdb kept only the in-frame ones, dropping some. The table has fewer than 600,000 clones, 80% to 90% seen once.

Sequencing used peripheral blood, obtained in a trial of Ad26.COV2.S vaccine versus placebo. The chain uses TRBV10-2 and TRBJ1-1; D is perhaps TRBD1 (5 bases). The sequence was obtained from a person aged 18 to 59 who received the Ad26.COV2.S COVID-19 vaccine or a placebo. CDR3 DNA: TGCGCCAGCAGTGGTCCCGGGGGATACACTGAAGCTTTCTTT. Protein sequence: CASSGPGGYTEAFF.